A selection of T cell receptor beta chains follows, all from one sample in a study of cytomegalovirus exposure and HLA in healthy donors. Sequencing was performed with immunoSEQ multiplex PCR; in TCRdb, only in-frame clones are kept and a portion is missing. The profile shows fewer than 250,000 clones, almost 80% of them singletons. The sequenced material came from PBMCs. These receptors were collected from a male donor in good health and CMV-seronegative. Both conserved end residues are part of each CDR3. The D gene is left open where the match is weak. Not every row has a clone size; where given, it reads once, few, many or a size class.

D gene,clone size,V gene,J gene,CDR3 protein,CDR3 DNA
TRBD2,.,TRBV5-1,TRBJ2-2,CASSFLTLAGSGTGELFF,TGCGCCAGCAGCTTCTTAACTTTAGCGGGAAGTGGAACCGGGGAGCTGTTTTTT
.,.,TRBV10-1,TRBJ1-1,CASSPSRGRKAFF,TGCGCCAGCAGCCCGTCAAGGGGAAGGAAAGCTTTCTTT
.,.,TRBV5-5,TRBJ2-2,CASSLARGGTGELFF,TGTGCCAGCAGCTTGGCGAGAGGGGGAACCGGGGAGCTGTTTTTT
TRBD2,.,TRBV5-4,TRBJ2-5,CASRRGGQETQYF,TGTGCCAGCAGACGGGGGGGACAAGAGACCCAGTACTTC
TRBD2,.,TRBV27,TRBJ2-3,CASSLTSVTDTQYF,TGTGCCAGCAGTCTGACTAGCGTTACAGATACGCAGTATTTT
TRBD2,once,TRBV6-4,TRBJ2-6,CASSPTGGTGANVLTF,TGTGCCAGCAGTCCCACGGGGGGAACTGGGGCCAACGTCCTGACTTTC
TRBD1,.,TRBV9,TRBJ1-1,CASSVAGGRYTEAFF,TGTGCCAGCAGCGTAGCAGGGGGCCGTTACACTGAAGCTTTCTTT
TRBD1,.,TRBV10-3,TRBJ1-2,CAIRDRGSNYGYTF,TGTGCCATCAGGGACAGGGGATCTAACTATGGCTACACCTTC
.,few,TRBV6-5,TRBJ1-1,CASSYRRRMNTEAFF,TGTGCCAGCAGTTACCGCCGGAGGATGAACACTGAAGCTTTCTTT
TRBD2,.,TRBV7-2,TRBJ2-7,CASSSGLAGYEQYF,TGTGCCAGCAGCTCTGGACTAGCGGGCTACGAGCAGTACTTC
.,.,TRBV5-4,TRBJ2-7,CASSSRGTVTYEQYF,TGTGCCAGCAGCTCCCGGGGGACTGTAACCTACGAGCAGTACTTC
TRBD2,few,TRBV19,TRBJ2-1,CASSTLPPSGRAFF,TGTGCCAGTAGTACCCTTCCTCCTAGCGGGAGGGCGTTCTTC
TRBD1,.,TRBV19,TRBJ1-1,CASSTRGRGPATEAFF,TGTGCCAGTAGTACCAGGGGGCGCGGCCCGGCCACTGAAGCTTTCTTT
TRBD2,once,TRBV28,TRBJ2-1,CASSPLLREGNNEQFF,TGTGCCAGCAGCCCACTTCTCCGGGAGGGAAACAATGAGCAGTTCTTC
.,.,TRBV19,TRBJ2-5,CASSISTEFRGTQYF,TGTGCCAGTAGTATATCCACAGAATTCCGGGGGACCCAGTACTTC
TRBD2,.,TRBV2,TRBJ2-3,CARRLGGGFTDTQYF,TGTGCCAGACGGTTGGGGGGGGGATTCACAGATACGCAGTATTTT